This T cell receptor (beta chain) was captured by sequencing in a study of cytomegalovirus exposure and HLA in healthy donors. Study-level results: The study reported that TCR beta sequences accurately predicted HLA-A and HLA-B alleles in most subjects.

Donors counted as nominally healthy when sampled, yet unrecorded immune exposures were likely. This CDR3 has 15 amino acids. V was trimmed by 0 bases and J by 8 bases, leaving 13 bases between them. Germline loops: CDR1 MGHRA, CDR2 YSYEKL. Details on this clone: No antigen is known for it.

Vbeta (60) and Jbeta (13) primers were used in the PCR. Method: immunoSEQ multiplex PCR; TCRdb's copy keeps in-frame clones and lacks some. The table has 150,000 or so clones, roughly 80% seen once. Source material: PBMCs. The chain has TRBV4-1 and TRBJ2-2, with a possible D match to TRBD1 (5 bases). This receptor was obtained from a woman aged 40 to 55 in good health and CMV-seronegative. DNA of the CDR3: TGCGCCAGCAGCCAAGATCCCAGGGATTGGGGGGAGCTGTTTTTT. Protein product: CASSQDPRDWGELFF.